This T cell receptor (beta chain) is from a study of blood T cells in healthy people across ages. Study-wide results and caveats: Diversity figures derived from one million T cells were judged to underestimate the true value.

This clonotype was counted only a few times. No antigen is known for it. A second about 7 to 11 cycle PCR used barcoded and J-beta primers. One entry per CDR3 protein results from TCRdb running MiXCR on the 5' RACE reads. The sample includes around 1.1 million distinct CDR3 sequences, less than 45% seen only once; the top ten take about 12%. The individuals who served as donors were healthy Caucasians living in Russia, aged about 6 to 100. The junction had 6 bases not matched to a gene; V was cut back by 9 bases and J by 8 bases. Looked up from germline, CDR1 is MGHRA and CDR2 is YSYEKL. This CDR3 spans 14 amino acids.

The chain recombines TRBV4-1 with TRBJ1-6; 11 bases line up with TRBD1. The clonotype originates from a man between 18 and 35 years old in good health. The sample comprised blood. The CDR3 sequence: CASKGQGADSPLHF. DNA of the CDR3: TGCGCCAGTAAAGGACAGGGGGCAGATTCACCCCTCCACTTT.